The 25 T cell receptor beta chains below come from one sample, sequenced in a study of blood T cells in healthy people across ages (dated by TCRdb to about 2015). Library preparation was by 5' RACE. TCRdb names Illumina HiSeq 2500 as the instrument used. A second PCR of roughly 7 to 11 cycles was performed with a sample-barcoded 5' primer and a J-beta primer mix. TCRdb's own reprocessing of the public reads used fastp at Q25 and MiXCR and kept productive beta chains. Records with the same CDR3 protein are collapsed into one entry carrying the most frequent genes and DNA. This sample holds 700,000 to 950,000 distinct CDR3 sequences; around 46% were observed only once. The ten largest make up 20% to 25% of the sample. The sequenced sample consisted of blood. The receptors derive from a woman aged 55-70 years in good health.

This clonotype was counted ten times or more. The CDR3 DNA reads TGTGCCAGCAGCTTGAAGGGGGCCGAGACCCAGTACTTC. This encodes CASSLKGAETQYF. The chain uses TRBV5-6 and TRBJ2-5; 7 bases match TRBD1. The CDR3 sequence is 13 residues long. The ends lost 1 base at V and 5 bases at J; junction bases unmatched: 2. Germline V gene data show CDR1 as SGHDT and CDR2 as YYEEEE.

The CDR3 reads CASSLQGATSYGYTF. The CDR3 DNA reads TGTGCCAGCAGCTTACAGGGGGCGACGAGCTATGGCTACACCTTC. This chain links TRBV11-1 with TRBJ1-2; 8 bases align to TRBD1. CDR1 and CDR2 (germline): SGHAT, FQDESV (reference sequence). V trimming: 2 bases; J trimming: 4 bases; junction bases outside the gene matches: 6. This CDR3 region has 15 residues.

This clonotype was counted many times. The chain combines TRBV7-2 with TRBJ2-7; D is possibly TRBD2 (5 bases). The CDR3 spans 16 residues. With 1 base removed from V and 0 bases from J, the gap between germline ends came to 13 bases. Germline CDR1 is SGHTA and CDR2 is FQGNSA. The CDR3 loop reads CASSLGRDMGSYEQYF. CDR3 in DNA: TGTGCCAGCAGCTTAGGTCGGGATATGGGCTCCTACGAGCAGTACTTC.

The V gene is TRBV28, the J gene TRBJ1-4; D is possibly TRBD1 (5 bases). From germline, CDR1 is MDHEN and CDR2 SYDVKM. This CDR3 comprises 15 residues. The V end was cut by 5 bases, the J end by 5 bases, with 15 bases between. The CDR3 DNA reads TGTGCCAGCAGTGCAGGGTCGCAAGAGAATGAAAAACTGTTTTTT. Translated, it gives CASSAGSQENEKLFF.

This clonotype was seen only a few times. The gene calls are TRBV29-1 and TRBJ2-7; the D is unclear. Per the germline V gene, CDR1 is SQVTM and CDR2 is ANQGSEA. This CDR3 is built from 11 residues. Trimming cost V 3 bases and J 5 bases, with 8 bases left between them. The CDR3 here is CSVEGSDEQYF. As DNA, the CDR3 is TGCAGCGTTGAGGGTTCAGACGAGCAGTACTTC.

As DNA, the CDR3 is TGTGCCAGCAGGGTAGGGGATCTACTCGAGCAGTACTTC. It translates to CASRVGDLLEQYF. The chain is built from TRBV12-3 or TRBV12-4 and TRBJ2-7; D may be TRBD1 (5 bases). This CDR3 contains 13 residues. Trimming removed 6 bases at V and 6 bases at J, with 15 bases between.

V and J are TRBV28 and TRBJ2-5; 11 nucleotides agree with TRBD2. The J call may not be correct, given that the DNA end is closer to TRBJ2-7. The CDR3 has 14 amino acids. CDR1 is MDHEN, CDR2 SYDVKM, per germline. Written as DNA, the CDR3 is TGTGCCAGCAGTTGGAGTAGCGGGAGGGGCGAGCAGTACTTC. This translates into CASSWSSGRGEQYF.

This clonotype was recorded once. The rearrangement joins TRBV20-1 to TRBJ1-2, with no clear D. The V end was cut by 5 bases, the J end by 6 bases, with 10 bases between. This CDR3 comprises 11 residues. CDR1 is DFQATT and CDR2 is SNEGSKA in the germline V gene (reference sequence). The DNA for the CDR3 is TGCAGTGCTGCCGACACCAATGGCTACACCTTC. Protein product: CSAADTNGYTF.

This chain connects TRBV5-1 to TRBJ2-3; possibly TRBD2 for D (6 bases). Trimming stripped 1 base from V and 7 bases from J, with 16 bases between. In germline, CDR1 is SGHRS, CDR2 YFSETQ. The CDR3 runs to 15 residues. CDR3 nucleotides: TGCGCCAGCAGCTTGCCACGGCCCGGGGGAAATACGCAGTATTTT. As protein: CASSLPRPGGNTQYF.

This clonotype was counted ten times or more. The rearrangement joins TRBV29-1 to TRBJ2-3, with 10 positions matching TRBD1. From germline, CDR1 is SQVTM and CDR2 ANQGSEA. Trimming cost V 1 base and J 3 bases; bases outside gene matches: 1. The CDR3 contains 14 residues. The DNA for the CDR3 is TGCAGCGTTGAAGGGACAGGGGGGACAGATACGCAGTATTTT. Protein sequence: CSVEGTGGTDTQYF.

This clonotype was seen a handful of times. V gene TRBV20-1 combines with J gene TRBJ2-7; 9 nucleotides match TRBD2. The CDR3 runs to 13 residues. With V trimmed by 5 bases and J by 7 bases, 9 bases remained unmatched. Germline CDR1 and CDR2: DFQATT and SNEGSKA (reference sequence). The CDR3 reads CSAPGSGSREQYF. In nucleotides, the CDR3 is TGCAGTGCTCCAGGTAGCGGGAGTAGGGAGCAGTACTTC.

This chain uses TRBV7-9 with TRBJ2-4; D uncertain. The DNA end is a closer match to TRBJ2-7, so the J assignment may be wrong. The CDR3 consists of 13 residues. From germline, CDR1 is SEHNR and CDR2 FQNEAQ (reference sequence). The CDR3 is CASSPVNTYEQYF. CDR3 DNA: TGTGCCAGCAGCCCGGTCAACACCTACGAGCAGTACTTC.

This clonotype was seen only once. The chain employs TRBV7-2 and TRBJ1-1, with 7 bases lining up with TRBD1. The CDR3 length is 12 residues. Germline V gene sequence: CDR1 SGHTA, CDR2 FQGNSA. V trimming: 1 base; J trimming: 11 bases; junction bases outside the gene matches: 4. CDR3 region: CASSLETGRAFF. Written as DNA, the CDR3 is TGTGCCAGCAGCTTAGAGACAGGGCGTGCTTTCTTT. Supplemented by reference TRBV7-2 and TRBJ1-1, the full variable domain reads GAGVSQSPSNKVTEKGKDVELRCDPISGHTALYWYRQSLGQGLEFLIYFQGNSAPDKSGLPSDRFSAERTGGSVSTLTIQRTQQEDSAVYLCASSLETGRAFFGQGTRLTVV.

The J gene is TRBJ1-1, the V gene TRBV6-1; D not resolved. The CDR3 totals 11 residues. Germline loops: CDR1 MNHNS, CDR2 SASEGT. Trimming removed 7 bases at V and 8 bases at J, with 11 bases between. The CDR3 region is CASITHHEAFF. The CDR3, as DNA: TGTGCCAGCATAACCCACCACGAAGCTTTCTTT.

CDR3 sequence (DNA): TGCAGTGCTAGAGGGGGACTAGCGGGAAACACCGGGGAGCTGTTTTTT. It codes for CSARGGLAGNTGELFF. This chain connects TRBV20-1 to TRBJ2-2; TRBD2 matches at 13 bases. The germline gives CDR1 DFQATT, CDR2 SNEGSKA (reference sequence). The junction had 1 base not matched to a gene; V was cut back by 1 base and J by 2 bases. The CDR3 is made up of 16 amino acids.

This clonotype turned up a few times. This rearrangement joins TRBV7-8 to TRBJ2-1, with 15 bases aligning to TRBD2. This CDR3 region has 16 residues. V was clipped by 5 bases and J by 7 bases; unmatched bases: 6. Germline CDR1 reads SGHVS; CDR2 reads FQNEAQ. The CDR3 here is CASSRGLAGGSNEQFF. The CDR3 region has the DNA TGTGCCAGCAGCAGGGGACTAGCGGGGGGAAGTAATGAGCAGTTCTTC.

The V and J genes are TRBV27 and TRBJ1-1; D is ambiguous. Germline assignment: CDR1 MNHEY and CDR2 SMNVEV (reference sequence). This CDR3 has 14 residues. V shed 0 bases and J shed 4 bases, with 9 bases lying between them. CDR3 residues: CASSLSRFGTEAFF. The CDR3 DNA follows: TGTGCCAGCAGTTTATCCCGGTTTGGCACTGAAGCTTTCTTT.

The chain links TRBV7-2 to TRBJ2-7, with a possible D match to TRBD2 (7 bases). Germline V CDR1 and CDR2: SGHTA, FQGNSA. The CDR3 is 15 amino acids. The V gene lost 3 bases and the J gene lost 3 bases, with 15 bases spanning the gap. The CDR3 loop reads CASSFRGAGNYEQYF. The CDR3, as DNA: TGTGCCAGCAGCTTTCGGGGGGCGGGGAACTACGAGCAGTACTTC.

The table lists this clonotype with a few counts. The chain combines TRBV10-3 with TRBJ1-6; maybe TRBD1 (6 bases). The CDR3 covers 15 residues. Looked up from germline, CDR1 is ENHRY and CDR2 is SYGVKD. V gave up 5 bases and J gave up 5 bases, with 13 bases separating them. CDR3 region: CAISRQADDNSPLHF. The DNA for the CDR3 is TGTGCCATCAGTAGACAGGCGGACGATAATTCACCCCTCCACTTT.

This CDR3 reads CASSLNAANEKLFF. CDR3 bases: TGTGCCAGCAGCTTAAACGCGGCTAATGAAAAACTGTTTTTT. The chain links TRBV7-9 to TRBJ1-4; D gene unclear. The V and J ends lost 2 bases and 3 bases respectively, with 7 bases between them. The CDR3 length is 14 residues. Germline values: CDR1 SEHNR, CDR2 FQNEAQ (reference sequence).

V and J are TRBV7-2 and TRBJ1-3, with unresolved D. Germline assignment: CDR1 SGHTA and CDR2 FQGNSA. The CDR3 covers 14 residues. V lost 4 bases and J lost 3, with 10 bases in between. The CDR3 nucleotides read TGTGCCAGCAGCTCCCCCGGGGTTGGAAACACCATATATTTT. Encoded protein: CASSSPGVGNTIYF.

This clonotype was found a few times. The genes are TRBV7-2 and TRBJ2-3; D not resolved. This CDR3 has 13 residues. Trimming shortened V by 5 bases and J by 4 bases, and 10 bases separated the two germline ends. Germline V CDR1 and CDR2: SGHTA, FQGNSA. This CDR3 is CASSDRAADTQYF. Here the CDR3 DNA reads TGTGCCAGCAGCGACCGGGCCGCAGATACGCAGTATTTT.

This clonotype occurred a few times. The chain carries TRBV6-2 or TRBV6-3 and TRBJ2-1; 13 nucleotides line up with TRBD2. V dropped 6 bases and J dropped 2; count of bases not matched to a gene: 7. CDR3 length equals 17 residues. Per the germline V gene, CDR1 is MNHEY and CDR2 is SVGEGT. The CDR3 region has the DNA TGTGCCAGCAGAGTTTCCGGGACTAGCGGGGCCTACAATGAGCAGTTCTTC. Translating it yields CASRVSGTSGAYNEQFF.

The J gene is TRBJ2-3, the V gene TRBV7-2, with 8 positions matching TRBD1. V gave up 2 bases and J gave up 6 bases; unmatched junction bases: 4. This CDR3 is 14 amino acids long. Germline-derived CDR1 and CDR2 are SGHTA and FQGNSA. The CDR3: CASSLRQGSDTQYF. The CDR3 region has the DNA TGTGCCAGCAGCTTACGACAGGGGTCCGATACGCAGTATTTT.

This clonotype has more than one count but fewer than ten. The chain recombines TRBV28 with TRBJ2-1, with a possible D match to TRBD2 (5 bases). The CDR3 totals 14 residues. Germline V gives CDR1 MDHEN, CDR2 SYDVKM. V lost 6 bases, J lost 4 bases, and 13 bases lay in between. CDR3 sequence reads: CASSLVRAYNEQFF. CDR3 DNA: TGTGCCAGCAGCTTAGTGAGGGCATACAATGAGCAGTTCTTC.